This TCR beta chain stems from a study of shared clonotypes between healthy human individuals. Overall study findings and caveats: The study drew on few donors, limiting represented genetic and exposure-history diversity. Compared with clonotypes that all four donors shared, non-shared clonotypes had lower generation probabilities. Across subsets, estimated richness was generally greater for naive than for memory populations.

A note on this clone: Its antigen is undetermined.

Germline CDR1 reads DFQATT; CDR2 reads SNEGSKA (reference sequence). V was clipped by 5 bases and J by 6 bases, with 11 bases between them. There are 11 residues in the CDR3. Study processing details: ImmunoSEQ supplied junction-only sequences lacking quality scores, so filtering was different. Measured with immunoSEQ multiplex PCR; TCRdb has only the in-frame clones, and not every one. V and J calls and clone size come straight from that table; D and trimming were deduced from the DNA. The table shows 550,000 to 800,000 clones, with roughly 70% occurring only once. The sample taken for sequencing was memory CD4+ T cells sorted from blood. The subset here: CD45RA-negative fraction. The gene calls are TRBV20-1 and TRBJ2-7; D is uncertain. The sequence came from a woman in her 30s in good health. The CDR3 loop is CSAPHRVEQYF. Here the CDR3 DNA reads TGCAGTGCTCCTCACCGGGTCGAGCAGTACTTC.